Following are 14 T cell receptor beta chains from one sample sequenced in a study of shared clonotypes between healthy human individuals (dated by TCRdb to between 2020 and 2021). The library was built by means of the immunoSEQ multiplex PCR assay. This is the immuneACCESS table as TCRdb keeps it, with only in-frame sequences that have V and J called. A part of the clones is gone; compared with another copy, unresolved V genes explain less than half, and the rest is unexplained. For this sample there are approximately 2,300,000 clones; about nine tenths appear just once. About 0.36% of the sample comes from the top ten. Material: naive CD4+ T cells from PBMCs. The cell subset or site label for this specimen denotes: CD45RA+ positively selected. The source of these receptors is a young man in good health. Some clones in this sample may be carry-over from other donors' samples.

This chain connects TRBV28 to TRBJ2-3; maybe TRBD1 (5 bases). Trimming stripped 8 bases from V and 2 bases from J, with 17 bases between. CDR1 and CDR2 from the germline V gene are MDHEN and SYDVKM. The CDR3 runs 15 residues. CDR3 region: CASSPAQGYTDTQYF. The CDR3 DNA reads TGTGCCAGCTCTCCCGCCCAGGGATACACAGATACGCAGTATTTT.

The chain combines TRBV5-8 with TRBJ2-5; D may match TRBD1 or TRBD2 (5 bases each). This CDR3 is 15 amino acids long. Per the germline V gene, CDR1 is SGHTS and CDR2 is YDEGEE. V dropped 6 bases and J dropped 0 bases, with 15 bases sitting between them. The DNA of the CDR3 is TGTGCCAGCAAACCGGGACGAAGGAACCAAGAGACCCAGTACTTC. It translates to CASKPGRRNQETQYF.

A single count supports this clone. The chain joins TRBV19 to TRBJ2-1, with TRBD2 identical over 11 bases. The germline CDR1 and CDR2 sequences are LNHDA and SQIVND (reference sequence). V lost 2 bases and J lost 6; bases outside the gene matches: 9. The CDR3 length is 17 residues. The CDR3 sequence is CASSISFGLAGRNEQFF. The CDR3 coding sequence is TGTGCCAGTAGTATATCTTTTGGACTAGCGGGCCGCAATGAGCAGTTCTTC.

The chain uses TRBV28 and TRBJ2-1, with TRBD2 matching 7 bases. Germline V gene sequence: CDR1 MDHEN, CDR2 SYDVKM. The trim removed 5 bases at V and 9 bases at J, leaving 13 bases unmatched. There are 15 residues in the CDR3. This CDR3 reads CASSPGTTKRPEQFF. CDR3 DNA sequence: TGTGCCAGCAGTCCCGGGACTACCAAGCGGCCTGAGCAGTTCTTC.

This chain links TRBV9 with TRBJ2-3; no definite D call. The V end was cut by 0 bases, the J end by 3 bases, with 5 bases between. The CDR3 runs to 13 residues. Germline V gives CDR1 SGDLS, CDR2 YYNGEE. In DNA, the CDR3 is TGTGCCAGCAGCGTAGTGGCTACAGATACGCAGTATTTT. It specifies CASSVVATDTQYF.

This clone was recorded only once. The chain has TRBV7-2 and TRBJ1-2, with D hard to call. Looked up from germline, CDR1 is SGHTA and CDR2 is FQGNSA. V lost 5 bases and J lost 2, with 12 bases in between. There are 14 residues in the CDR3. CDR3 sequence: CASSPTTVNYGYTF. Here the CDR3 DNA reads TGTGCCAGCAGCCCCACAACAGTGAACTATGGCTACACCTTC.

This rearrangement joins TRBV5-1 to TRBJ2-3; D gene uncertain. Trimming removed 0 bases at V and 0 bases at J, with 8 bases between. In germline, CDR1 is SGHRS, CDR2 YFSETQ. The CDR3 covers 15 residues. DNA of the CDR3: TGCGCCAGCAGCTTGGTTGGCCAAAGCACAGATACGCAGTATTTT. It yields the protein CASSLVGQSTDTQYF.

This chain connects TRBV5-4 to TRBJ2-3, with TRBD1 identical over 9 bases. The ends lost 4 bases at V and 5 bases at J; junction bases unmatched: 8. This CDR3 contains 15 residues. Germline lookup yields CDR1 SGHNT and CDR2 YYREEE (reference sequence). CDR3 protein: CASSRVGQGRDTQYF. The DNA for the CDR3 is TGTGCCAGCAGCCGTGTGGGACAGGGAAGAGATACGCAGTATTTT.

CDR3 bases: TGTGCCAGTGGGGATAGCGGGAGGGCCGGGGGAGATACGCAGTATTTT. This gives the protein CASGDSGRAGGDTQYF. J is TRBJ2-3 and V is TRBV19; 11 bases match TRBD2. The CDR3 consists of 16 residues. The V segment lost 8 bases and the J segment 5 bases; nucleotides outside the gene matches: 12. Germline V gene data show CDR1 as LNHDA and CDR2 as SQIVND (reference sequence).

The chain employs TRBV9 and TRBJ2-5, with D unclear. V lost 2 bases and J 5 bases, leaving 13 bases between the germline ends. The germline V gene encodes CDR1 SGDLS and CDR2 YYNGEE. This CDR3 has 14 amino acids. The CDR3 DNA is TGTGCCAGCAGCGTTCGTCCTAGGGATGAGACCCAGTACTTC. This translates into CASSVRPRDETQYF. Based on the CDR3 plus reference TRBV9 and TRBJ2-5, the full variable domain is DSGVTQTPKHLITATGQRVTLRCSPRSGDLSVYWYQQSLDQGLQFLIQYYNGEERAKGNILERFSAQQFPDLHSELNLSSLELGDSALYFCASSVRPRDETQYFGPGTRLLVL.

The CDR3 spells CASTVAGGNTGELFF. CDR3 sequence (DNA): TGTGCCAGCACTGTGGCGGGAGGAAACACCGGGGAGCTGTTTTTT. The gene calls are TRBV5-4 and TRBJ2-2; 8 nucleotides match TRBD2. This CDR3 region has 15 residues. Germline values: CDR1 SGHNT, CDR2 YYREEE (reference sequence). V shed 6 bases and J 2 bases; nucleotides not matched to a gene: 6.

This sequence joins TRBV6-5 and TRBJ2-7; 14 bases are a match to TRBD2. The CDR3 has 15 residues. V lost 6 bases to trimming and J lost 3 bases; unmatched junction nucleotides: 4. Germline loops: CDR1 MNHEY, CDR2 SVGAGI. CDR3 loop: CASRGTSGGIYEQYF. As DNA, the CDR3 is TGTGCCAGCAGGGGGACTAGCGGGGGTATCTACGAGCAGTACTTC.

With regard to this clone: Other DNA sequences within the sample encode an identical CDR3. The rearrangement links TRBV2 to TRBJ1-1; a weak D match, TRBD1 (5 bases). V was shortened by 5 bases and J by 1 base, with 8 bases between the two germline ends. The germline gives CDR1 SNHLY, CDR2 FYNNEI. The CDR3 spans 13 residues. CDR3: CASSSDRNTEAFF. The DNA for the CDR3 is TGTGCCAGCAGTTCAGACAGGAACACTGAAGCTTTCTTT.

The CDR3 sequence is CASSNNAASGRTDTQYF. For the CDR3, the DNA is TGTGCCAGCAGCAATAACGCGGCTAGCGGGAGGACAGATACGCAGTATTTT. The V call is TRBV5-4, the J call TRBJ2-3; 11 nucleotides agree with TRBD2. CDR1 and CDR2 (germline): SGHNT, YYREEE (reference sequence). The junction had 10 bases not matched to a gene; V was cut back by 4 bases and J by 3 bases. This CDR3 comprises 17 residues.